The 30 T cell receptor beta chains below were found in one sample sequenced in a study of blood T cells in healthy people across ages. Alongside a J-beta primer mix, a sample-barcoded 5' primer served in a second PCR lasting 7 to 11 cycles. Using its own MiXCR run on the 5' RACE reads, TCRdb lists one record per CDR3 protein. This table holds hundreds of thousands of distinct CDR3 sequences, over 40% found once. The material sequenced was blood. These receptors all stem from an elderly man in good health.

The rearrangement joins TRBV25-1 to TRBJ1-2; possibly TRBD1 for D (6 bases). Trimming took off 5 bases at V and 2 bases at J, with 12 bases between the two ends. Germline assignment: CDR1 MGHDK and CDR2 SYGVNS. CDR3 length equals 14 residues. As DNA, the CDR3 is TGTGCCAGCAGTTTCCCCGGGGGCAACTATGGCTACACCTTC. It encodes CASSFPGGNYGYTF.

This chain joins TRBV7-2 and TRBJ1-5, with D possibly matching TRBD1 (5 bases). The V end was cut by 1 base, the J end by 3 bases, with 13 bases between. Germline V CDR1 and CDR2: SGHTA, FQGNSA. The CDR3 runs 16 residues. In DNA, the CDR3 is TGTGCCAGCAGCTTAGGGGGGATGCGTTCCAATCAGCCCCAGCATTTT. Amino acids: CASSLGGMRSNQPQHF.

The CDR3: CASSLGLGNEQYF. The CDR3, as DNA: TGTGCCAGCAGCTTAGGTTTGGGAAACGAGCAGTACTTC. The rearrangement links TRBV7-9 to TRBJ2-7; D is unresolved. V was pared by 1 base and J by 5 bases, with 9 bases between. CDR1 is SEHNR, CDR2 FQNEAQ, per germline (reference sequence). This CDR3 has 13 amino acids. The complete variable domain, with remaining parts taken from reference TRBV7-9 and TRBJ2-7, reads DTGVSQNPRHKITKRGQNVTFRCDPISEHNRLYWYRQTLGQGPEFLTYFQNEAQLEKSRLLSDRFSAERPKGSFSTLEIQRTEQGDSAMYLCASSLGLGNEQYFGPGTRLTVT.

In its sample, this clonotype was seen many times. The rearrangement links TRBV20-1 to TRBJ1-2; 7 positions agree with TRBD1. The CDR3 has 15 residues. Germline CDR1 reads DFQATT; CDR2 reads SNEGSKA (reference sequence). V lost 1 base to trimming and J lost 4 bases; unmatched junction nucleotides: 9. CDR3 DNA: TGCAGTGCTAGAGCTCCTAGGACAGGATCCTATGGCTACACCTTC. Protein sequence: CSARAPRTGSYGYTF.

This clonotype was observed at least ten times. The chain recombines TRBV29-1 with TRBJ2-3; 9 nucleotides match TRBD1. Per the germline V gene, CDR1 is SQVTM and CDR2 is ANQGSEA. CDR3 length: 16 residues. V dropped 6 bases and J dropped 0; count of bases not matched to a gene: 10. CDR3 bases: TGCAGCGTGAGCCGGGACAGGGAGGGTAGCACAGATACGCAGTATTTT. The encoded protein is CSVSRDREGSTDTQYF.

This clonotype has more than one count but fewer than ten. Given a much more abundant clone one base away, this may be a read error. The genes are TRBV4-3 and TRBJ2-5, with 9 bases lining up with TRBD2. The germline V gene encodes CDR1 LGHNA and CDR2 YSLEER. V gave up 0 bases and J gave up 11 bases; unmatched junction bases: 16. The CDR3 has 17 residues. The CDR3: CASSQDVAGGLVNEQYF. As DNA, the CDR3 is TGCGCCAGCAGCCAAGATGTTGCGGGGGGGCTGGTCAATGAGCAGTACTTC.

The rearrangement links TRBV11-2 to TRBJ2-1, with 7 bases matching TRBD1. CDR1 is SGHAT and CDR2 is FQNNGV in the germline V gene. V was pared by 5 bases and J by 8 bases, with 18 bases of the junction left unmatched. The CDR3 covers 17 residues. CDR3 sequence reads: CASSITSSTGTGYEQFF. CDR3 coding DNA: TGTGCCAGCAGCATAACGTCATCGACAGGGACGGGCTATGAGCAGTTCTTC.

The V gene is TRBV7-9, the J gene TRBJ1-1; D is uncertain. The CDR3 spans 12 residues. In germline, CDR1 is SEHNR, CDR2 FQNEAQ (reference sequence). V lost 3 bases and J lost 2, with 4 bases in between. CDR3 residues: CASSFTNTEAFF. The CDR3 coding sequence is TGTGCCAGCAGCTTCACAAACACTGAAGCTTTCTTT.

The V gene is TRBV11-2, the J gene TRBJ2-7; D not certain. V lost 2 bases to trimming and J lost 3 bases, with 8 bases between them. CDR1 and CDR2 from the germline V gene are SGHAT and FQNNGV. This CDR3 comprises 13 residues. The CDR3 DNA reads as TGTGCCAGCAGCTTACCAGGCTTCTACGAGCAGTACTTC. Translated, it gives CASSLPGFYEQYF.

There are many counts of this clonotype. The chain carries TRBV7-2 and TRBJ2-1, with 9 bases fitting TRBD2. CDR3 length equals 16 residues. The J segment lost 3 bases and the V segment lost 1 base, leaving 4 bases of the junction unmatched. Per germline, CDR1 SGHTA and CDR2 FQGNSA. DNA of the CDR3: TGTGCCAGCAGCTTAGAAGCGGGAGGCATCTACAATGAGCAGTTCTTC. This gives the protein CASSLEAGGIYNEQFF.

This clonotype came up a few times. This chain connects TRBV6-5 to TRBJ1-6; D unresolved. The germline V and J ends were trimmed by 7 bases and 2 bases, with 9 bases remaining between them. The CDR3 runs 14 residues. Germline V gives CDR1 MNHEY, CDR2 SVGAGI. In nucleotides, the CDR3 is TGTGCCAGCATCACCGGGACCTATAATTCACCCCTCCACTTT. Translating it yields CASITGTYNSPLHF.

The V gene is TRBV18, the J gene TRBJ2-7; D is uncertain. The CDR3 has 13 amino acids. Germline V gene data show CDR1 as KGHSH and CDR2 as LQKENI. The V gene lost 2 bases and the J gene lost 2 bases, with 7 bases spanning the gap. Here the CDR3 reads CASSPGNTYEQYF. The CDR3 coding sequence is TGTGCCAGCTCACCAGGGAACACCTACGAGCAGTACTTC. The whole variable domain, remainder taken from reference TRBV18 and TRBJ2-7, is NAGVMQNPRHLVRRRGQEARLRCSPMKGHSHVYWYRQLPEEGLKFMVYLQKENIIDESGMPKERFSAEFPKEGPSILRIQQVVRGDSAAYFCASSPGNTYEQYFGPGTRLTVT.

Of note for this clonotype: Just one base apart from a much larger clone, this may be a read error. CDR3 amino acids: CTSSPEKNTGELFF. As DNA, the CDR3 is TGTACCAGCAGTCCGGAAAAGAACACCGGGGAGCTGTTTTTT. The chain carries TRBV6-4 and TRBJ2-2, with unresolved D. Germline values: CDR1 MRHNA, CDR2 SNTAGT. This CDR3 contains 14 residues.

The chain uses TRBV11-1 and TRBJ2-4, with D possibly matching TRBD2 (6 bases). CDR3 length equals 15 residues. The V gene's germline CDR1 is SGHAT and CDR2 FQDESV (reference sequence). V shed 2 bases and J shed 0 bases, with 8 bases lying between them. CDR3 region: CASSLQGLAKNIQYF. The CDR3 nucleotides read TGTGCCAGCAGCTTACAGGGACTAGCCAAAAACATTCAGTACTTC.

The CDR3 DNA reads TGTGCCAGCAGGCCCGGGACTCAAACCGGGGAGCTGTTTTTT. This codes for CASRPGTQTGELFF. The genes are TRBV27 and TRBJ2-2, with a tentative D call TRBD2 (6 bases). Per germline, CDR1 MNHEY and CDR2 SMNVEV (reference sequence). V was cut by 6 bases and J by 5 bases, with 13 bases left in between. This CDR3 region has 14 residues.

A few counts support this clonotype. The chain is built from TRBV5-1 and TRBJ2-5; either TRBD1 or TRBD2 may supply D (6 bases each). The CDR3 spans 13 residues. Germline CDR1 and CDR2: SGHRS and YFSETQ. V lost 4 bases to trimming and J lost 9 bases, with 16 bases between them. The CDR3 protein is CASSPEGGTAQYF. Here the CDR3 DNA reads TGCGCCAGCAGCCCCGAAGGGGGGACGGCCCAGTACTTC.

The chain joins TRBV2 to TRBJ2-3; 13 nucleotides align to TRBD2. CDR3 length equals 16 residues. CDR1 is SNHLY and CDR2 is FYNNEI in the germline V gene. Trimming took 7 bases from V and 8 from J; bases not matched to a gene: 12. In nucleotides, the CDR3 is TGTGCCAGCACGGGACTAGCGGGGCCCGGAGATGGTACGCAGTATTTT. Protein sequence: CASTGLAGPGDGTQYF.

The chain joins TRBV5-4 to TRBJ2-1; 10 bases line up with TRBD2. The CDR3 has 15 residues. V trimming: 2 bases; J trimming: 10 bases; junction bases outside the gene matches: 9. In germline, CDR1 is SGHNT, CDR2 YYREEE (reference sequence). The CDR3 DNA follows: TGTGCCAGCAGCTTCGCTAGCGGGGGCCCGGGGGAGCAGTTCTTC. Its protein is CASSFASGGPGEQFF.

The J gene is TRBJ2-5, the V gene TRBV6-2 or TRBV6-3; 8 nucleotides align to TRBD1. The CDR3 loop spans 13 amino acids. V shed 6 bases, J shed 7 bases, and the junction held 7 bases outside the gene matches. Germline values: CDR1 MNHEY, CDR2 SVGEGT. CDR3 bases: TGTGCCAGCAGGCGGACAGGGACAACGACCCAGTACTTC. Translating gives CASRRTGTTTQYF.

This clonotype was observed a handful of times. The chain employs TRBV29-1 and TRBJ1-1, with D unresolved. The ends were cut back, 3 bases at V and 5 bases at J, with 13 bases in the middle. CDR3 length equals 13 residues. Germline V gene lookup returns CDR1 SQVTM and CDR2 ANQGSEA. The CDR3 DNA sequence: TGCAGCGTTGACTTGATCCCGGGGACTGAAGCTTTCTTT. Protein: CSVDLIPGTEAFF.

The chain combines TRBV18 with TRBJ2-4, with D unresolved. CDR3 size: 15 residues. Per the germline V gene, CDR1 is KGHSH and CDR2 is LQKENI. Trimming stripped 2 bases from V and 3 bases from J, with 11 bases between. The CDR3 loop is CASSPNRAGKNIQYF. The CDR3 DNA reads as TGTGCCAGCTCACCAAATAGGGCTGGCAAAAACATTCAGTACTTC. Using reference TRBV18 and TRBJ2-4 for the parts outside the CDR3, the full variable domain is NAGVMQNPRHLVRRRGQEARLRCSPMKGHSHVYWYRQLPEEGLKFMVYLQKENIIDESGMPKERFSAEFPKEGPSILRIQQVVRGDSAAYFCASSPNRAGKNIQYFGAGTRLSVL.

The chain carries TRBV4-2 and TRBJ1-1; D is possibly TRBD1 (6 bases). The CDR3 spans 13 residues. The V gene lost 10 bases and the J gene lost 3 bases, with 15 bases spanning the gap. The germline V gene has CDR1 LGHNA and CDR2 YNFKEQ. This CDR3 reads CATKQGSDTEAFF. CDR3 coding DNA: TGTGCCACAAAACAGGGATCGGACACTGAAGCTTTCTTT.

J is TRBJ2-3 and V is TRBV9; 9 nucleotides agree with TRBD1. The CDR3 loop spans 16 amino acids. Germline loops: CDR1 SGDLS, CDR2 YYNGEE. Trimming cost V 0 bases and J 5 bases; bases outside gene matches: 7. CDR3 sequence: CASSVVGQGAGDTQYF. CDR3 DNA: TGTGCCAGCAGCGTAGTGGGACAGGGAGCGGGAGATACGCAGTATTTT.

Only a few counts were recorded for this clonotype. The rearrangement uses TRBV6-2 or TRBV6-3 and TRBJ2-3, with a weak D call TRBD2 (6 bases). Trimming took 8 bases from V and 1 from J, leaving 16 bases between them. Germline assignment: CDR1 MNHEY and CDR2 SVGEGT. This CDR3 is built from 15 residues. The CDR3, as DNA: TGTGCCAGCCGGCTTGGGACTTCCCGCACAGATACGCAGTATTTT. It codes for CASRLGTSRTDTQYF.

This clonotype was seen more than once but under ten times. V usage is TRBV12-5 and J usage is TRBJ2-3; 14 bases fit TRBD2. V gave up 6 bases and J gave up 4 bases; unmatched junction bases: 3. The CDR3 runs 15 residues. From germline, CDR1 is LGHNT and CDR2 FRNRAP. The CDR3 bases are TGTGCTAGTGGGTCGACTAGCGGGAGGGCAGATACGCAGTATTTT. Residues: CASGSTSGRADTQYF.

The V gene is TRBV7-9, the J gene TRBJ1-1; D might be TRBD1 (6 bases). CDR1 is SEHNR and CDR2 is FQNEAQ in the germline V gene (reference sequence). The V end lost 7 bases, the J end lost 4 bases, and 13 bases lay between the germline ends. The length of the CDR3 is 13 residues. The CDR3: CASTRGSVTEAFF. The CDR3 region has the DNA TGTGCCAGCACCAGGGGCAGTGTCACTGAAGCTTTCTTT.

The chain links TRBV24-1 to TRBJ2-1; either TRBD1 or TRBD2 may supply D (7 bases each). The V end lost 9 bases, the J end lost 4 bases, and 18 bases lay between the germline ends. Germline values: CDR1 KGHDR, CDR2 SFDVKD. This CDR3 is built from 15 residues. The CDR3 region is CATAGGGAGYNEQFF. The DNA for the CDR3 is TGTGCCACCGCAGGGGGAGGGGCAGGATACAATGAGCAGTTCTTC.

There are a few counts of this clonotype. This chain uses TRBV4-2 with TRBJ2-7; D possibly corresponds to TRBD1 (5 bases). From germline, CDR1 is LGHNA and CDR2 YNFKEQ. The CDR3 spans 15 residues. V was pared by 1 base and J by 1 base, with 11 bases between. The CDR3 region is CASSQVNRGSYEQYF. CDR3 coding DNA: TGTGCCAGCAGCCAAGTAAATAGGGGATCCTACGAGCAGTACTTC.

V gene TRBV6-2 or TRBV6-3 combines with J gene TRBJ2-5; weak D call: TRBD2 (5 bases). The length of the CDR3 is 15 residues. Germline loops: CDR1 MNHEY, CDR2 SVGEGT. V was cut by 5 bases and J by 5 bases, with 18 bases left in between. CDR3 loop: CASSPQSGKWETQYF. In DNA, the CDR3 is TGTGCCAGCAGTCCGCAGTCGGGGAAATGGGAGACCCAGTACTTC.

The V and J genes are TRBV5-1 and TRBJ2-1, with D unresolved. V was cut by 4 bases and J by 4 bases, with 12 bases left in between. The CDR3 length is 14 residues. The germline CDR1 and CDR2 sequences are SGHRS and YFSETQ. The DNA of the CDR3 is TGCGCCAGCAGCCACAGACGGGTTTACAATGAGCAGTTCTTC. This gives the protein CASSHRRVYNEQFF.